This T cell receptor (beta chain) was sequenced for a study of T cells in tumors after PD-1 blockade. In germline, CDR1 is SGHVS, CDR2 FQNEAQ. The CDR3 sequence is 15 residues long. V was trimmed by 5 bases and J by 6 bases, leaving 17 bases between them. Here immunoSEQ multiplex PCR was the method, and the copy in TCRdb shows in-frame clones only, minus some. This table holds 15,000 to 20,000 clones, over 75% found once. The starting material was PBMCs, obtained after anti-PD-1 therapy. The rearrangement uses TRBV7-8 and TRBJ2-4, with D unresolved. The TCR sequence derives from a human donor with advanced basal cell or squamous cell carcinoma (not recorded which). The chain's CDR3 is CASSAEKVLGNIQYF. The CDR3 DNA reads TGTGCCAGCAGCGCCGAGAAGGTACTTGGAAACATTCAGTACTTC.